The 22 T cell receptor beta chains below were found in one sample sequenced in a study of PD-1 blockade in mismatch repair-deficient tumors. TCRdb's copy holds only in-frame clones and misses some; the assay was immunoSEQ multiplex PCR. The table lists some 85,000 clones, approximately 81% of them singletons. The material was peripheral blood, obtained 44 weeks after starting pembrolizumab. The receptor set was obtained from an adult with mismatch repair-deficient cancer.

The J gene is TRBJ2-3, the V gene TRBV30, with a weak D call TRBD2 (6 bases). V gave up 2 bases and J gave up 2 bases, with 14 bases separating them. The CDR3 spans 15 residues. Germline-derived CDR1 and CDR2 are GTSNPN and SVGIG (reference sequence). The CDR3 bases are TGTGCCTGGAGTAGGATGCGGGGTTCCACAGATACGCAGTATTTT. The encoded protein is CAWSRMRGSTDTQYF.

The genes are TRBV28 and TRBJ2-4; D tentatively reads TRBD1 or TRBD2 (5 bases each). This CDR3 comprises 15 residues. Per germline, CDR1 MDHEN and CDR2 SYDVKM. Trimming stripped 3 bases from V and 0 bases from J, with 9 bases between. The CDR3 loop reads CASSFPGTAKNIQYF. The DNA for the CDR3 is TGTGCCAGCAGTTTCCCAGGGACAGCCAAAAACATTCAGTACTTC.

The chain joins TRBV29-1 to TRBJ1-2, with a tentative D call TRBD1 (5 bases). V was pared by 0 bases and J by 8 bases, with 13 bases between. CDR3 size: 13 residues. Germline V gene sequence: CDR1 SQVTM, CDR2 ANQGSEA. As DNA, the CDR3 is TGCAGCGTTGAAGATCGGCAGAGGGGCGGCTACACCTTC. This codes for CSVEDRQRGGYTF.

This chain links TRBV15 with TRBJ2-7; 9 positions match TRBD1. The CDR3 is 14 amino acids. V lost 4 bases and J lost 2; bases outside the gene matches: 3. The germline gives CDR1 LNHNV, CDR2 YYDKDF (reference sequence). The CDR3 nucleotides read TGTGCCACCAGCAAGGACAGGGGACCCTACGAGCAGTACTTC. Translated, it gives CATSKDRGPYEQYF. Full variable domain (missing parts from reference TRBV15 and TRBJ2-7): DAMVIQNPRYQVTQFGKPVTLSCSQTLNHNVMYWYQQKSSQAPKLLFHYYDKDFNNEADTPDNFQSRRPNTSFCFLDIRSPGLGDTAMYLCATSKDRGPYEQYFGPGTRLTVT.

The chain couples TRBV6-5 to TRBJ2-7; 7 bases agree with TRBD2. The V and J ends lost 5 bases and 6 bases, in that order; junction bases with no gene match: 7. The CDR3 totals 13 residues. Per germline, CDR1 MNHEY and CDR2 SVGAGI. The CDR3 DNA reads TGTGCCAGCAGTCCCCCCAGGGAGGGCGAGCAGTACTTC. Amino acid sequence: CASSPPREGEQYF.

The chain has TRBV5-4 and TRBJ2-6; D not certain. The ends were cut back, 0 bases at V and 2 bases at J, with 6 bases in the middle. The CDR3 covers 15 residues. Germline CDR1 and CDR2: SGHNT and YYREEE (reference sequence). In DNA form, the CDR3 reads TGTGCCAGCAGCTTGGGTGGGGCTGGGGCCAACGTCCTGACTTTC. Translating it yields CASSLGGAGANVLTF.

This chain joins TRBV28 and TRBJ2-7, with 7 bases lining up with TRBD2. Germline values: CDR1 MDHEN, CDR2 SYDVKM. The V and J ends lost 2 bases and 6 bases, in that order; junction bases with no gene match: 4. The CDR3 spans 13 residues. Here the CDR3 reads CASSLAGEREQYF. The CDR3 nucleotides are TGTGCCAGCAGTTTAGCGGGGGAGCGCGAGCAGTACTTC.

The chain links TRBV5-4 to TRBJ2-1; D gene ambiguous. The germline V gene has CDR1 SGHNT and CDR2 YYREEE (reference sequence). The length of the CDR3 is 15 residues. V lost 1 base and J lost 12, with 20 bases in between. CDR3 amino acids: CASSLNALLGSGQFF. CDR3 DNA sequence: TGTGCCAGCAGCTTGAACGCCTTGTTAGGGTCGGGGCAGTTCTTC.

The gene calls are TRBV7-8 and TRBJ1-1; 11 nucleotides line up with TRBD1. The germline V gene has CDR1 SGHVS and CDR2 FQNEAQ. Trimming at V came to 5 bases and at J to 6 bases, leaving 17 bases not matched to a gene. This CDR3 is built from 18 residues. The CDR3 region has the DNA TGTGCCAGCAGCCCCCGATCGGACAGGGGGCTGACGTGGGCTGAAGCTTTCTTT. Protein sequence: CASSPRSDRGLTWAEAFF.

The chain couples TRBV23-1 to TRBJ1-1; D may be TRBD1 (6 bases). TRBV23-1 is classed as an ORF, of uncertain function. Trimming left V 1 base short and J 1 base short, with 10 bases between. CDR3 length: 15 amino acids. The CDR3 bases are TGCGCCAGCAGTCAATGTCACAGGGCGAACACTGAAGCTTTCTTT. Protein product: CASSQCHRANTEAFF.

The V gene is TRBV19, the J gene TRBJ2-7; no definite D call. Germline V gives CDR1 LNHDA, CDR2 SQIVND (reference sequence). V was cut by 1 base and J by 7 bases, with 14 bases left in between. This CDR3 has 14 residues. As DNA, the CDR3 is TGTGCCAGTAGTATAGGAAGCCAGTCTAGTGAGCAGTACTTC. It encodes CASSIGSQSSEQYF.

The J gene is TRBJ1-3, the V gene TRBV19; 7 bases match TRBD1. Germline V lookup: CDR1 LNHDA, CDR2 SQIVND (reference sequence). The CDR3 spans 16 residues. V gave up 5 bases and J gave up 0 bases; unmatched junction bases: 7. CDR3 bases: TGTGCCAGTAGTCCCGCCACAGGGGCCTCTGGAAACACCATATATTTT. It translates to CASSPATGASGNTIYF.

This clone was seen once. Written as DNA, the CDR3 is TGTGCCAGCAGCTTGGGAGTCACAGGGACTTTCTTT. Its translation: CASSLGVTGTFF. The chain links TRBV5-4 to TRBJ1-1; maybe TRBD1 (6 bases). Per the germline V gene, CDR1 is SGHNT and CDR2 is YYREEE (reference sequence). CDR3 size: 12 residues. V was shortened by 0 bases and J by 12 bases, with 12 bases between the two germline ends.

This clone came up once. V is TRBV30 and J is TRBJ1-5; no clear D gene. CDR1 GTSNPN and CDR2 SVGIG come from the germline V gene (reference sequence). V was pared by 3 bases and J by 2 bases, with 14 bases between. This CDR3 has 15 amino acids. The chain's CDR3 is CAWSLDGQRNQPQHF. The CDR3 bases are TGTGCCTGGAGCCTCGACGGCCAACGCAATCAGCCCCAGCATTTT.

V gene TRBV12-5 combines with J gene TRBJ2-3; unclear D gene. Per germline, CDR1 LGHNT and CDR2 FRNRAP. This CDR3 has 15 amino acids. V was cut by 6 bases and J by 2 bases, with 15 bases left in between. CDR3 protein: CASGPGFEFTDTQYF. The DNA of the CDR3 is TGTGCTAGTGGCCCGGGTTTTGAATTCACAGATACGCAGTATTTT.

CDR3 sequence (DNA): TGTGCCTGGAGTGTACAGGGGTGGAACACTGAAGCTTTCTTT. Translation gives CAWSVQGWNTEAFF. The chain uses TRBV30 and TRBJ1-1, with 7 bases fitting TRBD1. The CDR3 spans 14 residues. With 0 bases clipped from V and 1 base from J, the junction kept 2 bases outside the gene matches. CDR1 and CDR2 (germline): GTSNPN, SVGIG (reference sequence).

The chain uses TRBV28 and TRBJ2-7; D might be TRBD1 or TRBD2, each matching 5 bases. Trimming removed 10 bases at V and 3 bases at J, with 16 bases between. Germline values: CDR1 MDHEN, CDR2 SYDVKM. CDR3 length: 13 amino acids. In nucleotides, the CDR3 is TGTGCCACCTCAATCGGGACGCACTACGAGCAGTACTTC. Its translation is CATSIGTHYEQYF.

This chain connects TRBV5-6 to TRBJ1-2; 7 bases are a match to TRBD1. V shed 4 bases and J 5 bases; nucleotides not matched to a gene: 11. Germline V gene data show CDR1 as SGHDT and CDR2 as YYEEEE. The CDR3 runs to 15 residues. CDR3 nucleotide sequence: TGTGCCAGCAGCAGAGAGACAGGGAGCGTTTATGGCTACACCTTC. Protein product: CASSRETGSVYGYTF. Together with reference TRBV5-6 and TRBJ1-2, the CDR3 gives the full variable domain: DAGVTQSPTHLIKTRGQQVTLRCSPKSGHDTVSWYQQALGQGPQFIFQYYEEEERQRGNFPDRFSGHQFPNYSSELNVNALLLGDSALYLCASSRETGSVYGYTFGSGTRLTVV.

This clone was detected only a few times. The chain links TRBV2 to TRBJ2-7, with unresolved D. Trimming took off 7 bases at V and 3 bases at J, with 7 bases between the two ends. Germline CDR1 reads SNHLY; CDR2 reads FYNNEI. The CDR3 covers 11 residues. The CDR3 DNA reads TGTGCCAGCACTCAGATCTACGAGCAGTACTTC. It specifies CASTQIYEQYF.

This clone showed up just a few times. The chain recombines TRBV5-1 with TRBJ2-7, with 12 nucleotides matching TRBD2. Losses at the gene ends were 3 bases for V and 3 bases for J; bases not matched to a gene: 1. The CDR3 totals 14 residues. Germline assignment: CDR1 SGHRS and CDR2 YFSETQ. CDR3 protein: CASSSGLAGYEQYF. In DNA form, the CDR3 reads TGCGCCAGCAGCTCGGGACTAGCGGGCTACGAGCAGTACTTC.

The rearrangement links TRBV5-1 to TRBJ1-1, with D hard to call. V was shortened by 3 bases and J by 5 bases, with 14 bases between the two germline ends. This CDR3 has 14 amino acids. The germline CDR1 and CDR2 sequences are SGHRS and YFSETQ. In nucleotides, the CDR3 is TGCGCCAGCAGCTCGCCGGGAGATGGGACTGAAGCTTTCTTT. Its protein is CASSSPGDGTEAFF.

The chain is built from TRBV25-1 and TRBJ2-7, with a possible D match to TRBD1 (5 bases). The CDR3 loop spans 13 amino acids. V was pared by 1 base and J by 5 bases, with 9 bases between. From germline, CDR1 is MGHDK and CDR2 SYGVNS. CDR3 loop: CASSESGSDEQYF. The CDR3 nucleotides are TGTGCCAGCAGTGAATCAGGGTCGGACGAGCAGTACTTC.